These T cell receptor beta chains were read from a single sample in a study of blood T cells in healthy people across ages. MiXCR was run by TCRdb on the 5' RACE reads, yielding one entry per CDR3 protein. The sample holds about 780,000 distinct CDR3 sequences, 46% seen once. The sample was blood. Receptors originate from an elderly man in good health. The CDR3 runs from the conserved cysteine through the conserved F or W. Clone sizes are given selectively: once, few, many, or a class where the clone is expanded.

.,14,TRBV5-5,CASSLEVTGTEQFF
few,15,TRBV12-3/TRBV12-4,CASSFRVPGHNEQFF
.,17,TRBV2,CASRAGQGIKGTGELFF
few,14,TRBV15,CATSRGRGNEKLFF
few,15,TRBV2,CASSELMTGDTEAFF
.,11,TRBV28,CASIFRGQQYF
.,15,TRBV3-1,CASSQDWSRQDEQYF
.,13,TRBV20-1,CSASHGQGCSYTF
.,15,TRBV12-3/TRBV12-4,CASRGSQGKFHEQYF
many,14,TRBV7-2,CASSLEGVAREQFF
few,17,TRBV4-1,CASSQGPNRDRVNEQYF
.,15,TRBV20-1,CSARDSRTGYETQYF
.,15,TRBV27,CASSPNRDRPREQYF
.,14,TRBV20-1,CSAGLTGNTYEQYF
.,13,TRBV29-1,CSVVEGANTEAFF
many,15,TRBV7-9,CASSLGGTPGEKLFF
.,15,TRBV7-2,CAGSLVTGGFYEQYF
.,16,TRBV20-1,CSASETGSPGSYGYTF
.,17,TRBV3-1,CASSPLSGRGGTDTQYF
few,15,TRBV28,CASRRGTTQQETQYF
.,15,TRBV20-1,CSAGGLAGDGNEQFF
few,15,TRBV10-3,CAISGRQVRSYEQYF
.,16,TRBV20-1,CSARTPTSGRVDTQYF
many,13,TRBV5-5,CASSLWASHEQFF
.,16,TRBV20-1,CSARGRSGVFYNEQFF
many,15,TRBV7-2,CASSFDLTRPYGYTF
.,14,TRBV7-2,CASTQPTHQETQYF